This T cell receptor beta chain emerged from a study of blood T cell repertoires in COVID-19. Study background: The cDNA or gDNA used as material had been derived from T cells, B-cell-depleted T cells, or PBMCs.

Libraries were prepared by immunoSEQ multiplex PCR; TCRdb keeps only in-frame clonotypes and omits some of them. The table lists fewer than 200,000 clones, around 81% of them singletons. CDR3 size: 19 residues. J lost 4 bases, V lost 0 bases, and 17 bases had no gene match. Germline CDR1 reads LGHDT; CDR2 reads YNNKEL (reference sequence). Sequenced: peripheral blood. The sequence came from a woman of 80 years or more with COVID-19, enrolled during active disease. This rearrangement joins TRBV3-1 (or the pseudogene TRBV3-2) to TRBJ1-1; 7 nucleotides line up with TRBD1. For the CDR3, the DNA is TGTGCCAGCAGCCAAGAAGGTTTTAGGGGGCGCTGGGTTGGCACTGAAGCTTTCTTT. It encodes CASSQEGFRGRWVGTEAFF.